The present entry profiles one T cell receptor (beta chain) with its context. Its antigen is currently unknown. The data were taken from a study of response to subunit inactivated influenza vaccine. Points from the study as a whole: Each seasonal flu vaccination may recruit only limited new T cells, authors suggested.

In TCRdb, the RT-PCR reads were re-called with MiXCR into one record per CDR3 protein. The data hold roughly 500,000 distinct CDR3 sequences, with roughly 27% observed a single time. This CDR3 spans 14 amino acids. CDR1 is MNHEY, CDR2 SVGEGT, per germline. V lost 8 bases and J lost 2; bases outside the gene matches: 7. The chain links TRBV6-2 or TRBV6-3 to TRBJ2-7; 9 positions agree with TRBD1. This specimen was CD4+ T cells sorted from PBMCs, taken roughly 5 days after vaccination. The source is a man between 50 and 59 years old who received an inactivated influenza vaccine. The CDR3 spells CASGQRTGAYEQYF. The CDR3 coding sequence is TGTGCCAGCGGGCAACGGACAGGGGCCTACGAGCAGTACTTC.